This T cell receptor (beta chain) was recovered during a study of cytomegalovirus exposure and HLA in healthy donors. 60 Vbeta and 13 Jbeta primers were used in PCR. Sequencing was performed with immunoSEQ multiplex PCR; in TCRdb, only in-frame clones are kept and a portion is missing. The sample lists roughly 140,000 clones; approximately 79% were seen once. The sample holds a few counts of this clone. Germline V lookup: CDR1 SGHTA, CDR2 FQGNSA. The V and J ends lost 5 bases and 4 bases respectively, with 9 bases between them. The CDR3 loop spans 13 amino acids. The chain joins TRBV7-2 to TRBJ2-1; D is perhaps TRBD2 (6 bases). The sample taken for sequencing was PBMCs. The TCR comes from a man aged 50 to 60 in good health and CMV-seropositive. DNA of the CDR3: TGTGCCAGCAGCCCCGGGACTTACAATGAGCAGTTCTTC. This translates into CASSPGTYNEQFF.